A selection of T cell receptor beta chains follows, all from one sample in a study of shared clonotypes between healthy human individuals. Clones were sequenced by immunoSEQ multiplex PCR, and TCRdb holds only the in-frame ones, with some missing. The sample lists about 710,000 clones; around 73% were seen once. The sample consisted of memory CD4+ T cells sorted from blood. These receptors were collected from a woman aged 25 to 39 in good health. CDR3s include the opening cysteine and the closing phenylalanine or tryptophan.

V gene: TRBV7-2
J gene: TRBJ1-2
CDR3 protein: CASSTRDSNYGYTF

V gene: TRBV27
J gene: TRBJ2-3
CDR3 protein: CASSIKTGGGGTDTQYF

V gene: TRBV4-1
J gene: TRBJ2-5
CDR3 protein: CASSQTGTGTQETQYF

V gene: TRBV10-3
J gene: TRBJ1-3
CDR3 protein: CAISESKISGGNTIYF

V gene: TRBV9
J gene: TRBJ1-2
CDR3 protein: CASSTTGTGYGYTF

V gene: TRBV29-1
J gene: TRBJ1-2
CDR3 protein: CSARDLYGYTF

V gene: TRBV28
J gene: TRBJ2-2
CDR3 protein: CASSDTGFAGELFF

V gene: TRBV7-3
J gene: TRBJ2-1
CDR3 protein: CASSPTSGTYNEQFF

V gene: TRBV25-1
J gene: TRBJ2-5
CDR3 protein: CASRKPMGRGTQETQYF

V gene: TRBV19
J gene: TRBJ2-4
CDR3 protein: CASSIGAFSTNIQYF

V gene: TRBV5-1
J gene: TRBJ2-5
CDR3 protein: CASSLDGRASETQYF

V gene: TRBV28
J gene: TRBJ2-2
CDR3 protein: CASAGGGLNTGELFF

V gene: TRBV19
J gene: TRBJ1-2
CDR3 protein: CASSMEGPMEYGYTF

V gene: TRBV5-4
J gene: TRBJ1-3
CDR3 protein: CASSLVGDRNTIYF

V gene: TRBV27
J gene: TRBJ1-1
CDR3 protein: CASIAAGQGASPEAFF

V gene: TRBV19
J gene: TRBJ1-2
CDR3 protein: CTSQSGGDYYGYTF

V gene: TRBV5-1
J gene: TRBJ2-2
CDR3 protein: CASAPGLAGAGELFF

V gene: TRBV19
J gene: TRBJ2-7
CDR3 protein: CASKRQLRSYEQYF

V gene: TRBV29-1
J gene: TRBJ1-1
CDR3 protein: CSAGREGTEAFF

V gene: TRBV5-1
J gene: TRBJ2-7
CDR3 protein: CASSLEGAGVTWEQYF

V gene: TRBV5-1
J gene: TRBJ2-2
CDR3 protein: CASSLGTSVTGELFF

V gene: TRBV7-2
J gene: TRBJ2-7
CDR3 protein: CASSGRTSGSYEQYF

V gene: TRBV5-1
J gene: TRBJ1-1
CDR3 protein: CASSLGYEANTEAFF

V gene: TRBV6-5
J gene: TRBJ1-4
CDR3 protein: CASSYGYESEKLFF

V gene: TRBV7-9
J gene: TRBJ1-4
CDR3 protein: CASSPAVATNEKLFF

V gene: TRBV18
J gene: TRBJ1-3
CDR3 protein: CASSPGHGNTIYF